What follows describes a single TCR beta chain. The sample belongs to a study of CD8+ T cells in alopecia areata. Study-level information: The study gave treated patients oral tofacitinib at 5 to 10 mg twice daily. It was 6 to 18 months of tofacitinib, and then there were 6 months off drug.

After isolation, RNA underwent reverse transcription to generate cDNA as the sequencing template. Here immunoSEQ multiplex PCR was the method, and the copy in TCRdb shows in-frame clones only, minus some. The sample holds 110,000 to 150,000 clones, under 60% seen once. As part of sample collection, lesional scalp punch biopsies and peripheral blood were taken from alopecia areata patients. T lymphocytes (CD4+ and CD8+) were sorted from PBMCs. V was pared by 2 bases and J by 0 bases, with 8 bases between. CDR3 length equals 15 residues. The V gene's germline CDR1 is GTSNPN and CDR2 SVGIG (reference sequence).

The rearrangement uses TRBV30 and TRBJ2-6, with D uncertain. Sequenced material: CD4+ T cells sorted from blood, taken at week 0. The clonotype was recovered from a human donor with alopecia areata. Here the CDR3 reads CAWSSMGSGANVLTF. The CDR3 nucleotides read TGTGCCTGGAGTTCTATGGGCTCTGGGGCCAACGTCCTGACTTTC.